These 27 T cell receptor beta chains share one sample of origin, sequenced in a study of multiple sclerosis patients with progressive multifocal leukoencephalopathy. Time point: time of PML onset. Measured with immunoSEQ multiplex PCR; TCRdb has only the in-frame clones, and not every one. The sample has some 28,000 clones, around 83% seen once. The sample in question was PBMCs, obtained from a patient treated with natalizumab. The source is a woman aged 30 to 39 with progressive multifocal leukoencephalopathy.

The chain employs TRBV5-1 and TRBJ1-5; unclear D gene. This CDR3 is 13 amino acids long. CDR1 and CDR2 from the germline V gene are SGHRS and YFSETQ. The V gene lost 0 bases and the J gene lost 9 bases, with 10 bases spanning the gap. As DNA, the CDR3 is TGCGCCAGCAGCTTGGCCGGCTCTGGGCCCCAGCATTTT. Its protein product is CASSLAGSGPQHF. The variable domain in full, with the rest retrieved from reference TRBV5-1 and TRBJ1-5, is KAGVTQTPRYLIKTRGQQVTLSCSPISGHRSVSWYQQTPGQGLQFLFEYFSETQRNKGNFPGRFSGRQFSNSRSEMNVSTLELGDSALYLCASSLAGSGPQHFGDGTRLSIL.

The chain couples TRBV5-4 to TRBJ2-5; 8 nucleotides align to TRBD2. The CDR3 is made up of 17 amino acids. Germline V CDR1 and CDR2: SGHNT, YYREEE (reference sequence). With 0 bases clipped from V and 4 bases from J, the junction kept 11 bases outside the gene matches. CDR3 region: CASSLAGGTRLLETQYF. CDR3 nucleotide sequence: TGTGCCAGCAGCTTGGCCGGAGGGACTAGACTTTTAGAGACCCAGTACTTC.

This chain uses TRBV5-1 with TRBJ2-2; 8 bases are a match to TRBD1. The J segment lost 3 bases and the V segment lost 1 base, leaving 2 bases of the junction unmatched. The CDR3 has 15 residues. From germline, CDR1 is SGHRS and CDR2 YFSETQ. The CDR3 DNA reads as TGCGCCAGCAGCTTGACAGGGGGGTACACCGGGGAGCTGTTTTTT. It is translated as CASSLTGGYTGELFF.

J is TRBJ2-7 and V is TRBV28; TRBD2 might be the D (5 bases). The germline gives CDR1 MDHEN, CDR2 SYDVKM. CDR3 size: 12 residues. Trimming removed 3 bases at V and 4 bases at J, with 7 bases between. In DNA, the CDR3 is TGTGCCAGCAGTTTTAGCGAGTACGAGCAGTACTTC. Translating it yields CASSFSEYEQYF.

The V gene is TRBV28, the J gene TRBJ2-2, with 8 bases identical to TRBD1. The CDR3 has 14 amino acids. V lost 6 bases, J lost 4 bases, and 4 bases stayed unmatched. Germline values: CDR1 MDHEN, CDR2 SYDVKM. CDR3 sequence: CASRPTGVTGELFF. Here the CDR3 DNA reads TGTGCCAGCAGGCCGACAGGGGTCACCGGGGAGCTGTTTTTT.

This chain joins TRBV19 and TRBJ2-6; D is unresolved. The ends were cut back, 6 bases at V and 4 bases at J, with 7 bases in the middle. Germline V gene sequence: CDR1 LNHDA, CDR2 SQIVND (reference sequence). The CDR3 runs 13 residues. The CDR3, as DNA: TGTGCCAGTAGCCCTCAGGGGGCCAACGTCCTGACTTTC. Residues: CASSPQGANVLTF. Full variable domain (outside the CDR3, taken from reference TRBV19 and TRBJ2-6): DGGITQSPKYLFRKEGQNVTLSCEQNLNHDAMYWYRQDPGQGLRLIYYSQIVNDFQKGDIAEGYSVSREKKESFPLTVTSAQKNPTAFYLCASSPQGANVLTFGAGSRLTVL.

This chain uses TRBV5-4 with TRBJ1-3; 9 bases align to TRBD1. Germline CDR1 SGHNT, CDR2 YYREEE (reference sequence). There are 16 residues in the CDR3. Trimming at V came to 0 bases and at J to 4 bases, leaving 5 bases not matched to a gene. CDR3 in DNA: TGTGCCAGCAGCTTGGCGGGACAGGGAGGCGGAAACACCATATATTTT. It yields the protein CASSLAGQGGGNTIYF.

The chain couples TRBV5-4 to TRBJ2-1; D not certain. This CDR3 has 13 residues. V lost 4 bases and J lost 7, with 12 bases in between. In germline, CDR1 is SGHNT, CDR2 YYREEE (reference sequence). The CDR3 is CASSAARENEQFF. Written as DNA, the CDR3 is TGTGCCAGCAGCGCGGCTAGAGAAAATGAGCAGTTCTTC.

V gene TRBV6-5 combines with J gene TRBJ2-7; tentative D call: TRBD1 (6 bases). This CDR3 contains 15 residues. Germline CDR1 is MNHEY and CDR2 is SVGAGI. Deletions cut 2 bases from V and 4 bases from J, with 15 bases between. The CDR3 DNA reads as TGTGCCAGCAGTTACGCGGCAGGGGATGCGTACGAGCAGTACTTC. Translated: CASSYAAGDAYEQYF.

CDR3 in amino acids: CASSFSGIARNEQFF. The CDR3 DNA is TGTGCCAGCAGCTTCTCCGGAATAGCTCGGAATGAGCAGTTCTTC. The rearrangement uses TRBV7-2 and TRBJ2-1; D gene unclear. CDR1 is SGHTA and CDR2 is FQGNSA in the germline V gene. V was cut by 3 bases and J by 7 bases, with 16 bases left in between. The CDR3 has 15 residues.

In DNA form, the CDR3 reads TGTGCCAGCAGTTTACTAAGCGTAGGGTCCTACGAGCAGTACTTC. Translation gives CASSLLSVGSYEQYF. V gene TRBV27 combines with J gene TRBJ2-7; no clear D gene. The V gene lost 2 bases and the J gene lost 1 base, with 12 bases spanning the gap. The CDR3 length is 15 residues. Per germline, CDR1 MNHEY and CDR2 SMNVEV (reference sequence).

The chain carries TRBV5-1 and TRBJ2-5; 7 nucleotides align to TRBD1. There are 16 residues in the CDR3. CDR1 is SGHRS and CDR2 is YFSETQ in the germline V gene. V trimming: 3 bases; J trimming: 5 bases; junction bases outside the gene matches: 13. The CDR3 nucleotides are TGCGCCAGCAGCTCAAACTCACAGGGGTTGGATGAGACCCAGTACTTC. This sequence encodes CASSSNSQGLDETQYF.

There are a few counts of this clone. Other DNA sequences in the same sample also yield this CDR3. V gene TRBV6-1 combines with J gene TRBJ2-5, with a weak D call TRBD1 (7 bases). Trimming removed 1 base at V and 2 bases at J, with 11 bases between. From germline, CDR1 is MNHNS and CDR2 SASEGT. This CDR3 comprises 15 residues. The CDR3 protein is CASSEGAGGQETQYF. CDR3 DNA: TGTGCCAGCAGTGAAGGCGCAGGGGGGCAAGAGACCCAGTACTTC.

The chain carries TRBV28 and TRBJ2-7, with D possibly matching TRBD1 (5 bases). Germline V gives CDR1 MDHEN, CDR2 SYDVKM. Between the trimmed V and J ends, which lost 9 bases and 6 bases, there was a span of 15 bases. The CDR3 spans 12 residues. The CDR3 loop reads CASLDSIGEQYF. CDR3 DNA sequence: TGTGCCAGTTTAGACAGTATCGGCGAGCAGTACTTC.

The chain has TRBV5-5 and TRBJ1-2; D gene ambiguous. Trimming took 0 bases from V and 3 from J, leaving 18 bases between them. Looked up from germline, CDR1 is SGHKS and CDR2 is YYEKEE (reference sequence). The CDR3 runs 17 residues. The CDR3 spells CASSLAVSQLTYYGYTF. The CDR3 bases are TGTGCCAGCAGCTTGGCCGTTTCACAACTAACCTACTATGGCTACACCTTC.

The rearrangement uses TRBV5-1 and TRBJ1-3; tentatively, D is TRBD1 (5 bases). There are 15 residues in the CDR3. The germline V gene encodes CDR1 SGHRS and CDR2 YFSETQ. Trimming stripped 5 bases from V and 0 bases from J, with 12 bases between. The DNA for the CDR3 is TGCGCCAGCAGGTCCACAGGAGACTCTGGAAACACCATATATTTT. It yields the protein CASRSTGDSGNTIYF. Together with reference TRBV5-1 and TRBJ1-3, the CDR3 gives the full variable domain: KAGVTQTPRYLIKTRGQQVTLSCSPISGHRSVSWYQQTPGQGLQFLFEYFSETQRNKGNFPGRFSGRQFSNSRSEMNVSTLELGDSALYLCASRSTGDSGNTIYFGEGSWLTVV.

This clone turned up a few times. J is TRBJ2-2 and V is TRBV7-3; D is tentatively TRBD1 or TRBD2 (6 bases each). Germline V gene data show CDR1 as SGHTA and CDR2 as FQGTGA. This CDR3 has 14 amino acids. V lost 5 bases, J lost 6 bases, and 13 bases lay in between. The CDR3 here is CASSPGAVPGELFF. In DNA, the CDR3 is TGTGCCAGCAGCCCGGGGGCGGTCCCCGGGGAGCTGTTTTTT. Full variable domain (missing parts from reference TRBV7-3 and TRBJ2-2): GAGVSQTPSNKVTEKGKYVELRCDPISGHTALYWYRQSLGQGPEFLIYFQGTGAADDSGLPNDRFFAVRPEGSVSTLKIQRTERGDSAVYLCASSPGAVPGELFFGEGSRLTVL.

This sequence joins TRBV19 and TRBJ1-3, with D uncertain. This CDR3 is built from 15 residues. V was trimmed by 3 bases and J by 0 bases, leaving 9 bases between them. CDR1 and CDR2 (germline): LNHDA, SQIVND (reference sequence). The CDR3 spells CASSIRRFSGNTIYF. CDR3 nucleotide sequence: TGTGCCAGTAGTATTCGGCGGTTCTCTGGAAACACCATATATTTT.

The DNA of the CDR3 is TGTGCCAGCAGTCCAGGGGGCGCGATCTATGGCTACACCTTC. This encodes CASSPGGAIYGYTF. This chain connects TRBV7-8 to TRBJ1-2; 8 positions agree with TRBD1. CDR1 is SGHVS and CDR2 is FQNEAQ in the germline V gene. Trimming at V came to 6 bases and at J to 4 bases, leaving 7 bases not matched to a gene. CDR3 length: 14 residues.

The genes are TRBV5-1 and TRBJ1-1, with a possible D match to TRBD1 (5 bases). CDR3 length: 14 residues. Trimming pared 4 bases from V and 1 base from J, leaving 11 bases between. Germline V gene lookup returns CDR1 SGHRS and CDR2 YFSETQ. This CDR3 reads CASSPRGKNTEAFF. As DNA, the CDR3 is TGCGCCAGCAGCCCGCGGGGGAAGAACACTGAAGCTTTCTTT.

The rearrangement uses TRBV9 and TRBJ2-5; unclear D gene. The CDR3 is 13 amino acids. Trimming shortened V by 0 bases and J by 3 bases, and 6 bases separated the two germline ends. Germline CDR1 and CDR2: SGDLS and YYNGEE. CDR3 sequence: CASSVGIEETQYF. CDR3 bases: TGTGCCAGCAGCGTAGGAATCGAAGAGACCCAGTACTTC.

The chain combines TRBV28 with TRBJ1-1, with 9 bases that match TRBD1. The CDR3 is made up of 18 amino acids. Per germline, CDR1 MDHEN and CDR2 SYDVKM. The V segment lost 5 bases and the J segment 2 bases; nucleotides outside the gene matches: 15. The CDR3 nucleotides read TGTGCCAGCAGTCTCCCCGGCGGGACAGGGTCCCCTAACACTGAAGCTTTCTTT. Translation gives CASSLPGGTGSPNTEAFF.

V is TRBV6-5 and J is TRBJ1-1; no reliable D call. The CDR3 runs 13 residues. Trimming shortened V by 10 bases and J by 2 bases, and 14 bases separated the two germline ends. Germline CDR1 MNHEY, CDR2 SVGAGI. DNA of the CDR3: TGTGCCACACTAAAGGGCTTCAACACTGAAGCTTTCTTT. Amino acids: CATLKGFNTEAFF.

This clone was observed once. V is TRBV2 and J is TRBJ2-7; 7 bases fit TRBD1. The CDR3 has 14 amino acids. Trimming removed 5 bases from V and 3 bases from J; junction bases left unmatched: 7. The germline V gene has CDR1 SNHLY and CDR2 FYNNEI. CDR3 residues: CASSRQGGGYEQYF. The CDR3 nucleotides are TGTGCCAGCAGTAGACAGGGCGGCGGCTACGAGCAGTACTTC.

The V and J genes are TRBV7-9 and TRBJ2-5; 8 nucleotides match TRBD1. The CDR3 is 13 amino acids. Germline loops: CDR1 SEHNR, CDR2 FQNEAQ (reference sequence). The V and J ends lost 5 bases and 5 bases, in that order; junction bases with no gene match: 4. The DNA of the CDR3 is TGTGCCAGCAGCGACAGGGGTGGCGAGACCCAGTACTTC. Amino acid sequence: CASSDRGGETQYF. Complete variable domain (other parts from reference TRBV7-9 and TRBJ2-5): DTGVSQNPRHKITKRGQNVTFRCDPISEHNRLYWYRQTLGQGPEFLTYFQNEAQLEKSRLLSDRFSAERPKGSFSTLEIQRTEQGDSAMYLCASSDRGGETQYFGPGTRLLVL.

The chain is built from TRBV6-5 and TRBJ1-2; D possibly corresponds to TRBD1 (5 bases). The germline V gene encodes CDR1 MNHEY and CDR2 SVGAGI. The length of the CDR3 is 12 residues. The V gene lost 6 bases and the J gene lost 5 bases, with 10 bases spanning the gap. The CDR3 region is CASSSSGYGYTF. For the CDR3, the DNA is TGTGCCAGCAGCTCCTCAGGGTATGGCTACACCTTC.

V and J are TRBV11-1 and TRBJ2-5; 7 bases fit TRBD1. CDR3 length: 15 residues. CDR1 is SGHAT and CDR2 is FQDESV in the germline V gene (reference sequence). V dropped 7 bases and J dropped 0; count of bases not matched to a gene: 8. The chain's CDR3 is CASNLGQTYQETQYF. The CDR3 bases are TGTGCCAGCAATTTGGGACAGACGTACCAAGAGACCCAGTACTTC. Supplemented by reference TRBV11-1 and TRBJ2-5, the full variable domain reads EAEVAQSPRYKITEKSQAVAFWCDPISGHATLYWYRQILGQGPELLVQFQDESVVDDSQLPKDRFSAERLKGVDSTLKIQPAELGDSAMYLCASNLGQTYQETQYFGPGTRLLVL.